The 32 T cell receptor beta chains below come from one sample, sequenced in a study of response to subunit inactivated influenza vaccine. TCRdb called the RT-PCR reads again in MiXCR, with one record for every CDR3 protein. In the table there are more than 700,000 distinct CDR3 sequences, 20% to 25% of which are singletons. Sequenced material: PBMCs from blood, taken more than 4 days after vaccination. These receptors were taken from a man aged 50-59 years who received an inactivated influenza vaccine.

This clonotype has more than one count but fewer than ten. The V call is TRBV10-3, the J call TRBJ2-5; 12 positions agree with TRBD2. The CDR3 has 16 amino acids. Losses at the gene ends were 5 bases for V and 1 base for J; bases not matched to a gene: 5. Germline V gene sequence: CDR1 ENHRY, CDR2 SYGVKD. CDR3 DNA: TGTGCCATCAGTCCAGGACTAGCGGGGCTCCAAGAGACCCAGTACTTC. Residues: CAISPGLAGLQETQYF.

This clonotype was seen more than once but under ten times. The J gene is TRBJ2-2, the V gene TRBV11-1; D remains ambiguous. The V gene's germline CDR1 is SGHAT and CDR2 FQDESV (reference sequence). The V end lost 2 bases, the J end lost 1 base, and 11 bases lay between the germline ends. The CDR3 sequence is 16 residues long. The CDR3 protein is CASSLMQTRNTGELFF. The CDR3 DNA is TGTGCCAGCAGCTTAATGCAAACGAGGAACACCGGGGAGCTGTTTTTT.

CDR3 nucleotide sequence: TGCGCCAGCAGCCAAGAGCCTAGCGGGTACAATGAGCAGTTCTTC. Protein product: CASSQEPSGYNEQFF. The rearrangement joins TRBV4-3 to TRBJ2-1; 8 nucleotides align to TRBD2. Trimming removed 0 bases from V and 4 bases from J; junction bases left unmatched: 2. CDR3 length: 15 amino acids. CDR1 is LGHNA and CDR2 is YSLEER in the germline V gene.

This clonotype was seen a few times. The CDR3 DNA reads as TGTGCCAGCAGCTTGTTATCCCTGGGGACTGAAGCTTTCTTT. The encoded protein is CASSLLSLGTEAFF. The rearrangement uses TRBV7-2 and TRBJ1-1; D is unresolved. CDR1 and CDR2 (germline): SGHTA, FQGNSA. This CDR3 spans 14 amino acids. Trimming shortened V by 3 bases and J by 5 bases, and 13 bases separated the two germline ends.

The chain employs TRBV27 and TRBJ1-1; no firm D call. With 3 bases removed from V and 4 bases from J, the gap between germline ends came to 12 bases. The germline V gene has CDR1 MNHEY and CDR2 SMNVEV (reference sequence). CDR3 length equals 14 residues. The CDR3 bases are TGTGCCAGCAGTTTGCGGCGGTATGGCACTGAAGCTTTCTTT. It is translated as CASSLRRYGTEAFF.

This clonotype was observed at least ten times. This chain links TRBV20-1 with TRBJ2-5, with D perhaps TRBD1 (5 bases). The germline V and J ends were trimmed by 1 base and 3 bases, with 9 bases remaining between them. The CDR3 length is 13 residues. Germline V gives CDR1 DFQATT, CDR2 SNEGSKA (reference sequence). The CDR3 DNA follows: TGCAGTGCTAGAGCACAGGCCAAAGAGACCCAGTACTTC. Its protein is CSARAQAKETQYF.

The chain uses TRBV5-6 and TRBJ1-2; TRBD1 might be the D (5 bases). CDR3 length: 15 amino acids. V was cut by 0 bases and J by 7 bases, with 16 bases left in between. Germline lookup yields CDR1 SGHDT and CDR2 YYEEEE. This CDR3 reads CASSLAMVTTGGYTF. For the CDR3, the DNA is TGTGCCAGCAGCTTGGCTATGGTAACTACAGGTGGCTACACCTTC.

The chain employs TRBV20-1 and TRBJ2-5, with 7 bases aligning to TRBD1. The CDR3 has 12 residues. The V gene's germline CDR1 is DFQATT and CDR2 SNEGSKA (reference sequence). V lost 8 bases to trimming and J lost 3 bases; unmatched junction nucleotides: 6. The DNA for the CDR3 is TGCAGTACGACAGGGCTGAAAGAGACCCAGTACTTC. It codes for CSTTGLKETQYF.

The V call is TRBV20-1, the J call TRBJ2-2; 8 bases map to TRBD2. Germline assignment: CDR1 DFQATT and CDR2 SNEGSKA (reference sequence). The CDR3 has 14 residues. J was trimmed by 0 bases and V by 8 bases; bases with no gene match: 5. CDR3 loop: CSCTGGTNTGELFF. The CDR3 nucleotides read TGCAGTTGTACGGGGGGGACGAACACCGGGGAGCTGTTTTTT.

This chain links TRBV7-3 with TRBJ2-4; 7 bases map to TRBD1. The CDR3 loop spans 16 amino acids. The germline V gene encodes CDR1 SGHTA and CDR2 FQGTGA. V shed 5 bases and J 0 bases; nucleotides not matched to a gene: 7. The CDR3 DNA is TGTGCCAGCAGCCCCCGGGACAGCCTAGCCAAAAACATTCAGTACTTC. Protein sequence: CASSPRDSLAKNIQYF.

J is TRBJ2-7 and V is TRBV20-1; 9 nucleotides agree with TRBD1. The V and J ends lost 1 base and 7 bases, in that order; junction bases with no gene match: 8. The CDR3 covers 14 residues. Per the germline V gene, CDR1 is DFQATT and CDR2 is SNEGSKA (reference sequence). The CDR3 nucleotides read TGCAGTGCTAGAGTAAACAGGGGGCCGAAGGAGCAGTACTTC. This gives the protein CSARVNRGPKEQYF.

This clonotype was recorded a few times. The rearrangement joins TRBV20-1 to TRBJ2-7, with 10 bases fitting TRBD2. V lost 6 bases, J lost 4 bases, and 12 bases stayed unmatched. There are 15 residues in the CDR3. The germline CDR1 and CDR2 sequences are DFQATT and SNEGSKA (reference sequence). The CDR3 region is CSASGASGRKYEQYF. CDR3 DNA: TGCAGTGCAAGCGGGGCTAGCGGGAGAAAATACGAGCAGTACTTC.

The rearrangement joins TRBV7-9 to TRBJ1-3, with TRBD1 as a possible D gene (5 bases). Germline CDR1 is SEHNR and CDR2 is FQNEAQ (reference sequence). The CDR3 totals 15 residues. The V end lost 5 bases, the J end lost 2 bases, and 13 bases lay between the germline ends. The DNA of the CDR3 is TGTGCCAGCAGCCCGAAAGGGACGGCTGGAAACACCATATATTTT. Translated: CASSPKGTAGNTIYF.

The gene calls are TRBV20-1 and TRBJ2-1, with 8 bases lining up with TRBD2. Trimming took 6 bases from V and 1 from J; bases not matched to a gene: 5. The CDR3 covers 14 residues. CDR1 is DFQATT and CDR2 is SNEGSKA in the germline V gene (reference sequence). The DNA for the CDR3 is TGCAGTGCCAACCGGGGGGGATCCTACAATGAGCAGTTCTTC. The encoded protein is CSANRGGSYNEQFF.

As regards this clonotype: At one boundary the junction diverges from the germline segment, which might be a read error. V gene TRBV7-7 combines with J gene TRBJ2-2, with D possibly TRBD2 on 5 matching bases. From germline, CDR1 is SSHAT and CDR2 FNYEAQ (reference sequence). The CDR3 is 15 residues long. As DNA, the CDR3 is TGTGCTAGCAGCTTTAGCGAAACGAACACCGGGGAGCTGTTTTTT. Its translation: CASSFSETNTGELFF. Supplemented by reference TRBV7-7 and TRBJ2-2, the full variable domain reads GAGVSQSPRYKVTKRGQDVTLRCDPISSHATLYWYQQALGQGPEFLTYFNYEAQPDKSGLPSDRFSAERPEGSISTLTIQRTEQRDSAMYRCASSFSETNTGELFFGEGSRLTVL.

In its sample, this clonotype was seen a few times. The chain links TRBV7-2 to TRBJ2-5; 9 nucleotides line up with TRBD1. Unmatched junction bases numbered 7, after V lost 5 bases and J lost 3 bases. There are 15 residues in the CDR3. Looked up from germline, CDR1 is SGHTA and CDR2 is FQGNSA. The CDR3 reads CASSRYRDREETQYF. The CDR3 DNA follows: TGTGCCAGCAGCCGATACCGGGACAGGGAAGAGACCCAGTACTTC.

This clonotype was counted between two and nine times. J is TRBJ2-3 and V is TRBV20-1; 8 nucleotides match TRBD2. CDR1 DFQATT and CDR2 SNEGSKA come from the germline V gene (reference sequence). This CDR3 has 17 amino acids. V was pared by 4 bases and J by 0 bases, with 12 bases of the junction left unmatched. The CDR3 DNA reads TGCAGTGCTAAACCCCCAGGACTAGCCGACAGCACAGATACGCAGTATTTT. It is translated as CSAKPPGLADSTDTQYF.

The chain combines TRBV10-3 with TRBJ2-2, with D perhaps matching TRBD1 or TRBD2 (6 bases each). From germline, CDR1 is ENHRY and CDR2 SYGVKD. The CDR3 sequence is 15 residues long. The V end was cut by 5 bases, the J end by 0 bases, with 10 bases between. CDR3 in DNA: TGTGCCATCAGTTTGGGGGGCTCGAACACCGGGGAGCTGTTTTTT. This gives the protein CAISLGGSNTGELFF.

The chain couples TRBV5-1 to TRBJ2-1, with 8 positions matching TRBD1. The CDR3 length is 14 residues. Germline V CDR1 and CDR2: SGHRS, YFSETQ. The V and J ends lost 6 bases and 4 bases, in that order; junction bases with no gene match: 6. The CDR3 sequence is CASTPGQVYNEQFF. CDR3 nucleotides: TGCGCCAGCACACCGGGACAGGTATACAATGAGCAGTTCTTC.

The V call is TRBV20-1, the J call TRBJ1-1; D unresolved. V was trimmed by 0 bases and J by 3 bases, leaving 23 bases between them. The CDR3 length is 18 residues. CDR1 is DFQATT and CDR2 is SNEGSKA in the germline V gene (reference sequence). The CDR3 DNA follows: TGCAGTGCTAGAGATCTCGTGGGAGAGCAACCGTTGGACACTGAAGCTTTCTTT. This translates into CSARDLVGEQPLDTEAFF.

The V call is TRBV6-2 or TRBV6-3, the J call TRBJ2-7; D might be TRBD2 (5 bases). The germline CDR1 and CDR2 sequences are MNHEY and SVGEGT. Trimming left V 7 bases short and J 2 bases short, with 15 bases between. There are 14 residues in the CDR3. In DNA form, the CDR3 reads TGTGCCAGCACCCTACTGGCCGGGGCCTACGAGCAGTACTTC. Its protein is CASTLLAGAYEQYF.

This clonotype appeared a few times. CDR3 coding DNA: TGCAGTGCTAGAGCCCGGGGTCCTAATCAGCCCCAGCATTTT. It is translated as CSARARGPNQPQHF. The J gene is TRBJ1-5, the V gene TRBV20-1; D is uncertain. Trimming removed 1 base from V and 4 bases from J, with 11 bases in between. The CDR3 consists of 14 residues. Looked up from germline, CDR1 is DFQATT and CDR2 is SNEGSKA (reference sequence).

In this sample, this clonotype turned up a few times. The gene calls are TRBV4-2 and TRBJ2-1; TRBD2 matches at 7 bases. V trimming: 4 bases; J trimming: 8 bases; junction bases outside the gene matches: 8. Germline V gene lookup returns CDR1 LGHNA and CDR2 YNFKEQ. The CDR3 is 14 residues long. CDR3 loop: CASSRREDFDEQFF. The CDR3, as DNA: TGTGCCAGCAGCCGACGGGAGGACTTCGATGAGCAGTTCTTC.

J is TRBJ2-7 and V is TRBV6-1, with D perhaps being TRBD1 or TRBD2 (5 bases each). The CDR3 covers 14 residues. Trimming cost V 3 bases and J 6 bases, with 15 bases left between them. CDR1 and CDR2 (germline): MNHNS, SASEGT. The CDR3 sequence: CASSDRGRLSEQYF. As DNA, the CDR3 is TGTGCCAGCAGTGATCGGGGACGTTTGTCCGAGCAGTACTTC.

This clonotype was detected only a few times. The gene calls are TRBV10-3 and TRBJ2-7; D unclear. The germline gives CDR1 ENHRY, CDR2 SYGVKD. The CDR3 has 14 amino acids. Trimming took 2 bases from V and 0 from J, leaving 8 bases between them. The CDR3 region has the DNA TGTGCCATCAGTGAGCCGGCCAACTCCTACGAGCAGTACTTC. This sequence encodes CAISEPANSYEQYF.

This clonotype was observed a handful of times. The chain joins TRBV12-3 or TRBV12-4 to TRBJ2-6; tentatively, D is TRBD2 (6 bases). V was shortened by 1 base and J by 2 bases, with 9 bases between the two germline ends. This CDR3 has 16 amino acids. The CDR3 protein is CASSLGWGAGANVLTF. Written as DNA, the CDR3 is TGTGCCAGCAGTTTAGGATGGGGGGCTGGGGCCAACGTCCTGACTTTC.

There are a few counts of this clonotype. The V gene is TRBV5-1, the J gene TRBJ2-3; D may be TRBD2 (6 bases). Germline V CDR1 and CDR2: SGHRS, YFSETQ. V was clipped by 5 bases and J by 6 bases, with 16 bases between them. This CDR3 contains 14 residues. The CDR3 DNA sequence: TGCGCCAGCAGGGATTGGACTACCCGGGATACGCAGTATTTT. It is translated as CASRDWTTRDTQYF.

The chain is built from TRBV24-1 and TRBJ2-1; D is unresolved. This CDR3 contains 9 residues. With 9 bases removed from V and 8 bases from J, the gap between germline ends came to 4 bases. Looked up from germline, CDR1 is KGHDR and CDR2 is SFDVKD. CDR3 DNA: TGTGCCACCGTGGATGAGCAGTTCTTC. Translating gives CATVDEQFF.

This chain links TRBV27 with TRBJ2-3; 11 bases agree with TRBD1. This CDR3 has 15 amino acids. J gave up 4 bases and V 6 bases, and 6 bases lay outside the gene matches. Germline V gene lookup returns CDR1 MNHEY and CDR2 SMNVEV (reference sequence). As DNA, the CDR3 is TGTGCCAGCAGGCCCGGGACAGGGGGGGCAGATACGCAGTATTTT. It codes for CASRPGTGGADTQYF.

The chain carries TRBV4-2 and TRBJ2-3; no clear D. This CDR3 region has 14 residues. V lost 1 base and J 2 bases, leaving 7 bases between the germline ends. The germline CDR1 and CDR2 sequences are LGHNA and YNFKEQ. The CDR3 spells CASSQGGNTDTQYF. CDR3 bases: TGTGCCAGCAGCCAAGGTGGGAACACAGATACGCAGTATTTT.

The DNA of the CDR3 is TGCAGCGTTCCGGGACTATACTCCTACAATGAGCAGTTCTTC. Translating it yields CSVPGLYSYNEQFF. This rearrangement joins TRBV29-1 to TRBJ2-1; 7 nucleotides align to TRBD2. The CDR3 sequence is 14 residues long. The V gene's germline CDR1 is SQVTM and CDR2 ANQGSEA. V was clipped by 5 bases and J by 0 bases; unmatched bases: 4.

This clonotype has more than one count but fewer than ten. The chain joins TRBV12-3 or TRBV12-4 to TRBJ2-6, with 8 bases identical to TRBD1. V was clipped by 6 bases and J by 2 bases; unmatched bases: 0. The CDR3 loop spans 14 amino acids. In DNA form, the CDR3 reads TGTGCCAGCAGGGACAGGGCTGGGGCCAACGTCCTGACTTTC. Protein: CASRDRAGANVLTF.